These T cell receptor beta chains were read from a single sample in a study of blood T cell repertoires in COVID-19. Profiled with immunoSEQ multiplex PCR; TCRdb holds only in-frame clones, not every one. The sample carries hundreds of thousands of clones, 85% to 90% recorded once. The sample consisted of PBMCs or T cells enriched from blood (not recorded which). These receptors were obtained from a woman in her thirties who had recovered from COVID-19. Each CDR3 is given with its conserved first and last residue. The D gene is left open where the match is weak. Rows may omit the clone size; those that give it use once, few, many or a size class.

clone size,J gene,V gene,D gene,CDR3 protein,CDR3 DNA
-,TRBJ2-1,TRBV5-1,TRBD1,CASSYYRGMRNNEQFF,TGCGCCAGCAGCTACTACAGGGGAATGAGAAACAATGAGCAGTTCTTC
-,TRBJ2-3,TRBV29-1,-,CSVDGKGVSDTQYF,TGCAGCGTTGACGGCAAGGGGGTCTCAGATACGCAGTATTTT
-,TRBJ1-5,TRBV30,-,CAWSVQPNQPQHF,TGTGCCTGGAGTGTACAGCCCAATCAGCCCCAGCATTTT
-,TRBJ2-3,TRBV29-1,TRBD2,CSVNEGTSARDTQYF,TGCAGCGTGAACGAGGGGACTAGCGCCAGAGATACGCAGTATTTT
-,TRBJ2-7,TRBV28,TRBD2,CASSFGTSGSSYEQYF,TGTGCCAGCAGTTTCGGGACTAGCGGGAGCTCCTACGAGCAGTACTTC
-,TRBJ1-1,TRBV19,TRBD1,CASSWTGENTEAFF,TGTGCCAGTAGTTGGACAGGAGAGAACACTGAAGCTTTCTTT
-,TRBJ2-7,TRBV27,TRBD1,CASSFSGTANYEQYF,TGTGCCAGCAGTTTCTCCGGGACAGCTAACTACGAGCAGTACTTC
-,TRBJ2-7,TRBV27,-,CASSLKTGYGQYF,TGTGCCAGCAGTTTAAAGACAGGCTATGGGCAGTACTTC
-,TRBJ1-1,TRBV7-9,-,CASSAKNTEAFF,TGTGCCAGCAGCGCGAAGAACACTGAAGCTTTCTTT
-,TRBJ2-7,TRBV7-2,TRBD2,CASSLGRGGYYEQYF,TGTGCCAGCAGCTTAGGCCGCGGGGGTTACTACGAGCAGTACTTC
-,TRBJ1-1,TRBV30,-,CAWSRDFVNTEAFF,TGTGCCTGGAGTCGGGACTTCGTGAACACTGAAGCTTTCTTT
-,TRBJ1-3,TRBV28,-,CASGAWGNGNTIYF,TGTGCCAGCGGGGCGTGGGGAAATGGAAACACCATATATTTT
-,TRBJ2-3,TRBV28,-,CASSQTGYRAQYF,TGTGCCAGCAGTCAAACAGGGTACAGGGCGCAGTATTTT
few,TRBJ2-1,TRBV9,-,CASSVAIGSYNEQFF,TGTGCCAGCAGCGTAGCGATCGGCTCCTACAATGAGCAGTTCTTC